These T cell receptor beta chains were read from a single sample in a study of T-cell reconstitution after alpha-beta-depleted transplantation in children. TCRdb used MiXCR to reprocess the PCR reads, holding one entry per CDR3 protein. The sample gives roughly 280,000 distinct CDR3 sequences, approximately 10% of which show up once; about a quarter is in the top ten. Source: peripheral blood, taken 180 days after TCRalphabeta/CD19-depleted stem cell transplant. Source of these receptors: a male patient aged 2 to 10 who had a stem cell transplant for chronic granulomatous disease, so the T cells may come from the graft donor. CDR3s include the opening cysteine and the closing phenylalanine or tryptophan. The D gene is left open where the match is weak. The size of a clone is reported for some rows only, either as once, few or many, or as a class for expanded clones.

d_call | j_call | clone_size | v_call | cdr3_nt | cdr3_aa
- | TRBJ1-3 | many | TRBV5-1 | TGCGCCAGCAGCTTGGCTGGGGGAAACACCATATATTTT | CASSLAGGNTIYF
TRBD2 | TRBJ2-7 | many | TRBV11-2 | TGTGCCAGCAGCTTAGTGGGGGGGGTCTACGAGCAGTACTTC | CASSLVGGVYEQYF
- | TRBJ2-5 | many | TRBV4-3 | TGCGCCAGCAGCCAAGGTAGAAAGGAGACCCAGTACTTC | CASSQGRKETQYF
TRBD2 | TRBJ2-1 | - | TRBV19 | TGTGCCAGTAGTATTTTTAGCGGGAGAGTCAATGAGCAGTTCTTC | CASSIFSGRVNEQFF
- | TRBJ1-4 | many | TRBV20-1 | TGCAGTGGCACAGGACAATGGGATGAAAAACTGTTTTTT | CSGTGQWDEKLFF
TRBD2 | TRBJ2-1 | many | TRBV28 | TGTGCCAGCAGGACAAGCAAGCGGGAGCTCAATGAGCAGTTCTTC | CASRTSKRELNEQFF
TRBD2 | TRBJ2-3 | many | TRBV11-2 | TGTGCCAGCAGCTTATTTTCGATCGGGACTAGCGGGACTAGCACAGATACGCAGTATTTT | CASSLFSIGTSGTSTDTQYF
- | TRBJ2-7 | - | TRBV12-3/TRBV12-4 | TGTGCCAGCAGTCCCTCTGGAGGGGGATACTACGAGCAGTACTTC | CASSPSGGGYYEQYF
- | TRBJ2-1 | many | TRBV27 | TGTGCCACCAAGGTGGAGTTCCCCGCCTACAATGAGCAGTTCTTC | CATKVEFPAYNEQFF
TRBD2 | TRBJ2-7 | many | TRBV11-2 | TGTGCCAGCAGCCAGCTAGCGGGGGCCTCCTACGAGCAGTACTTC | CASSQLAGASYEQYF
- | TRBJ1-3 | many | TRBV4-2 | TGTGCCAGCAGCCAAGACCGGGGGAGAAACACCATATATTTT | CASSQDRGRNTIYF
TRBD2 | TRBJ2-3 | many | TRBV7-2 | TGTGCCAGCAGCAACGGACTAGCGGGGGGGCGCGCCGGGGATACGCAGTATTTT | CASSNGLAGGRAGDTQYF
TRBD1 | TRBJ1-2 | many | TRBV5-1 | TGCGCCAGCAGCCAGGACAGGGGCGGTGGCTACACCTTC | CASSQDRGGGYTF
TRBD2 | TRBJ2-1 | many | TRBV28 | TGTGCCAGCAGTCCGACTATAGCGGGAGGAGATGAGCAGTTCTTC | CASSPTIAGGDEQFF
- | TRBJ2-2 | many | TRBV29-1 | TGCAGCGTTCTGGACTCAACCGGGGAGCTGTTTTTT | CSVLDSTGELFF
TRBD1 | TRBJ2-7 | many | TRBV11-2 | TGTGCCAGCGCCCGGGCAGGGGGTCCCTACGAGCAGTACTTC | CASARAGGPYEQYF
- | TRBJ2-2 | many | TRBV14 | TGTGCCAGCGCATCCGACGTCGGGGAGCTGTTTTTT | CASASDVGELFF
- | TRBJ1-4 | many | TRBV5-7 | TGTGCCAGCAGCTTTCCGCGGAGTAATGAAAAACTGTTTTTT | CASSFPRSNEKLFF
TRBD1 | TRBJ2-7 | many | TRBV9 | TGTGCCAGCACCAAAGGACAGGTCCCCTACGAGCAGTACTTC | CASTKGQVPYEQYF
TRBD1 | TRBJ1-6 | many | TRBV12-3/TRBV12-4 | TGTGCCAGCAGTTCAACGGACAGGAGTTTTGATTCACCCCTCCACTTT | CASSSTDRSFDSPLHF
TRBD2 | TRBJ2-2 | - | TRBV19 | TGTGCCAGTAGGCACCCTCCGAAAAGCGGGAGGGCCAACACCGGGGAGCTGTTTTTT | CASRHPPKSGRANTGELFF
- | TRBJ2-1 | many | TRBV20-1 | TGCAGTGCTCTCCGAGGACAGTCGAGCTCCTACAATGAGCAGTTCTTC | CSALRGQSSSYNEQFF
TRBD2 | TRBJ2-5 | many | TRBV20-1 | TGCAGTGCTAGTTATGGCGGGAGCGAGACCCAGTACTTC | CSASYGGSETQYF
TRBD2 | TRBJ2-5 | many | TRBV20-1 | TGCAGTGCTATCCTAGCGGAACAAGAGACCCAGTACTTC | CSAILAEQETQYF
TRBD1 | TRBJ2-2 | many | TRBV5-1 | TGCGCCAGCAGCTCAGGGGGCGCGGGGACCGGGGAGCTGTTTTTT | CASSSGGAGTGELFF
- | TRBJ2-3 | many | TRBV10-3 | TGTGCCATCAGTGAGTCGATGGGGAGCACAGATACGCAGTATTTT | CAISESMGSTDTQYF
- | TRBJ1-2 | many | TRBV12-3/TRBV12-4 | TGTGCCAGCAGTTTCCGGGGGAACGAAGGCTACACCTTC | CASSFRGNEGYTF
TRBD1 | TRBJ2-7 | many | TRBV20-1 | TGCAGTGCTAGGGCTCGGGACAGGGGATTTGGGGAGCAGTACTTC | CSARARDRGFGEQYF
- | TRBJ1-1 | many | TRBV12-3/TRBV12-4 | TGTGCCAGCAGCCAGAACAGGAAGGGAGGGAACACTGAAGCTTTCTTT | CASSQNRKGGNTEAFF
- | TRBJ1-6 | - | TRBV7-8 | TGTGCCAGCAGCTCGCAAGGCCGCTCCTATAATTCACCCCTCCACTTT | CASSSQGRSYNSPLHF
TRBD2 | TRBJ2-1 | many | TRBV5-1 | TGCGCCAGCAGCCGAACCGGGACTAGTTGGAGTGAGCAGTTCTTC | CASSRTGTSWSEQFF
- | TRBJ2-2 | few | TRBV2 | TGTGCCAGCCGCGGTGGTGTAAACACCGGGGAGCTGTTTTTT | CASRGGVNTGELFF
TRBD2 | TRBJ2-5 | few | TRBV15 | TGTGCCACCAGCAGGAGCGAACTAGCGGAGCGCCAAGAGACCCAGTACTTC | CATSRSELAERQETQYF
TRBD1 | TRBJ1-5 | few | TRBV19 | TGTGCCAGTAGTCCCCTGACAGGGGAGAACAATCAGCCCCAGCATTTT | CASSPLTGENNQPQHF
- | TRBJ2-3 | many | TRBV12-3/TRBV12-4 | TGTGCCAGCAGCGCAGGGTCCTCAGATACGCAGTATTTT | CASSAGSSDTQYF
- | TRBJ2-4 | many | TRBV20-1 | TGCAGTGTTTCTGGCGACAGGCTCCTAGCCAAAAACATTCAGTACTTC | CSVSGDRLLAKNIQYF
TRBD2 | TRBJ2-7 | many | TRBV20-1 | TGCAGTGCTAGTATCTCTAGCGGGAGCTACGAGCAGTACTTC | CSASISSGSYEQYF
- | TRBJ2-4 | many | TRBV29-1 | TGCAGCGTTGAAGATCGGGTGGGTCTAGCCAAAAACATTCAGTACTTC | CSVEDRVGLAKNIQYF
TRBD2 | TRBJ2-7 | many | TRBV7-6 | TGTGCCAGCAGCCCGATTCCGGGACTAGCGTCCTACGAGCAGTACTTC | CASSPIPGLASYEQYF
- | TRBJ2-1 | - | TRBV19 | TGTGCCAGTAGTGGGGATTCAGCCCCCGGTGAGCAGTTCTTC | CASSGDSAPGEQFF
- | TRBJ2-1 | many | TRBV15 | TGTGCCACCAGCAGAGATCATGGAGCGACGCGCCCAACCCACAATGAGCAGTTCTTC | CATSRDHGATRPTHNEQFF
TRBD1 | TRBJ2-3 | many | TRBV11-2 | TGTGCCAGCAGCTTAGGGGCCGGGCACAGGGGGCGAAATACGCAGTATTTT | CASSLGAGHRGRNTQYF
- | TRBJ2-5 | many | TRBV20-1 | TGCAGTGCTAGTAGCTCAGTAAGAGGGGAGACCCAGTACTTC | CSASSSVRGETQYF
- | TRBJ1-1 | many | TRBV12-3/TRBV12-4 | TGTGCCAGCAGTTTGGCAGGGATTGGGGGAGCTTTCTTT | CASSLAGIGGAFF
TRBD1 | TRBJ2-7 | many | TRBV28 | TGTGCCAGCAGTACGCTGGACAGGGGTTCCTACGAGCAGTACTTC | CASSTLDRGSYEQYF
- | TRBJ1-1 | many | TRBV28 | TGTGCCAGCAGGGGGTTGGACACTGAAGCTTTCTTT | CASRGLDTEAFF
- | TRBJ2-5 | many | TRBV5-1 | TGCGCCAGCAGCCCCCCCTCACAGGGCACCGGCGAGACCCAGTACTTC | CASSPPSQGTGETQYF
TRBD1 | TRBJ2-1 | many | TRBV6-1 | TGTGCCAGCAAGGGGGACAGGAGCTCCTACAATGAGCAGTTCTTC | CASKGDRSSYNEQFF
- | TRBJ2-1 | many | TRBV4-1 | TGCGCCAGCAGCCAAGGGGACAGACTAGCGAACAATGAGCAGTTCTTC | CASSQGDRLANNEQFF
- | TRBJ1-1 | many | TRBV12-3/TRBV12-4 | TGTGCCAGCAGTTCAACACAGAACACTGAAGCTTTCTTT | CASSSTQNTEAFF
- | TRBJ2-2 | - | TRBV21-1 | TGTGCCAGCCAAATCGAAACGAACACCGGGGAGCTGTTTTTT | CASQIETNTGELFF
- | TRBJ1-1 | many | TRBV7-2 | TGTGCCAGCAGACCGAGGGGGGGCGTGACTGAAGCTTTCTTT | CASRPRGGVTEAFF
- | TRBJ2-7 | many | TRBV7-2 | TGTGCCAGCAGCTTACGGACAGAACCATACGAGCAGTACTTC | CASSLRTEPYEQYF
- | TRBJ2-7 | few | TRBV7-9 | TGTGCCAGCAGCTTCCGAGACTCACACGAGCAGTACTTC | CASSFRDSHEQYF
- | TRBJ2-5 | many | TRBV20-1 | TGCAGTGCTAGAGAAGGAGAGACCCAGTACTTC | CSAREGETQYF
- | TRBJ1-3 | - | TRBV28 | TGTGCCAGCAGTTTATACTCCGGTTCAGCTCTCTCTGGAAACACCATATATTTT | CASSLYSGSALSGNTIYF
TRBD2 | TRBJ2-5 | many | TRBV10-3 | TGTGCCATCAGCCTAGCGGTCCAAGAGACCCAGTACTTC | CAISLAVQETQYF